This TCR beta chain was sequenced in a study of response to subunit inactivated influenza vaccine. Study-wide results and caveats: Authors proposed each seasonal influenza vaccination draws in few new T cells.

V dropped 3 bases and J dropped 2 bases, with 8 bases sitting between them. Germline CDR1 and CDR2: MNHEY and SMNVEV (reference sequence). The CDR3 consists of 14 residues. MiXCR was run by TCRdb on the RT-PCR reads, yielding one entry per CDR3 protein. The sample consists of 200,000 to 300,000 distinct CDR3 sequences, over 9% of them appearing once. This clonotype turned up a few times. The antigen is not known. The source was non-naive T cells sorted from PBMCs, collected around two weeks before vaccination. The V gene is TRBV27, the J gene TRBJ1-5, with D perhaps TRBD1 (5 bases). This sequence was found in a man aged 50 to 60 who received an inactivated influenza vaccine. This CDR3 reads CASSFGAGNQPQHF. DNA for the CDR3: TGTGCCAGCAGTTTTGGGGCCGGCAATCAGCCCCAGCATTTT.